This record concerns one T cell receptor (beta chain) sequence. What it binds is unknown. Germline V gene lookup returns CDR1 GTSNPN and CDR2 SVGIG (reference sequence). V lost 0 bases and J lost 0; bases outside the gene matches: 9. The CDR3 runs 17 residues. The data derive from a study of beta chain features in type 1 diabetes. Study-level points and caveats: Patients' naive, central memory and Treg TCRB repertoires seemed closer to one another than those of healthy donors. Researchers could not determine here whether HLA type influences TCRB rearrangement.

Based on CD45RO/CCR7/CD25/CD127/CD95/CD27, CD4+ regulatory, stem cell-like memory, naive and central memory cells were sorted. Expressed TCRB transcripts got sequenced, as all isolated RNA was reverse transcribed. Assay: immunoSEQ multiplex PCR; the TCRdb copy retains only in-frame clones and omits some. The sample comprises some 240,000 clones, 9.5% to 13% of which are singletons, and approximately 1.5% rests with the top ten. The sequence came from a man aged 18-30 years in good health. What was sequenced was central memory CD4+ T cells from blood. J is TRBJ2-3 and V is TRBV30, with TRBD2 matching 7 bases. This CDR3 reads CAWSVLGLADSTDTQYF. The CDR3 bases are TGTGCCTGGAGTGTACTGGGCCTAGCGGATAGCACAGATACGCAGTATTTT.